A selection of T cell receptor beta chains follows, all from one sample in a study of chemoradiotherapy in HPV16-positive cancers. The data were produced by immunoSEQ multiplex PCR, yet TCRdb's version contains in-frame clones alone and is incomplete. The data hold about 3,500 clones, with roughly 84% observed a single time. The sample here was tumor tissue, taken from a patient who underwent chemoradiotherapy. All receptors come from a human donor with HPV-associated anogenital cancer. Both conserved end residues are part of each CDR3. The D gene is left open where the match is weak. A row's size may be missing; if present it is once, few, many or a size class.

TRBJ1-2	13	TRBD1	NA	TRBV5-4	CASSLGQGSGYTF	TGTGCCAGCAGCTTGGGACAGGGATCCGGCTACACCTTC
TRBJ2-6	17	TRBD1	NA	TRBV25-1	CASSPGGTGDGANVLTF	TGTGCCAGCAGTCCAGGAGGGACAGGGGACGGGGCCAACGTCCTGACTTTC
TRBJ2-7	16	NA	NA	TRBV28	CASSFLYYSGTYEQYF	TGTGCCAGCAGTTTTTTATACTATAGCGGTACCTACGAGCAGTACTTC
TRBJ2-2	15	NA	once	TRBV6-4	CASSAVGGNTGELFF	TGTGCCAGCAGCGCCGTGGGGGGGAACACCGGGGAGCTGTTTTTT
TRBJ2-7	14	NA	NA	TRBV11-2	CASSLGLGGYEQYF	TGTGCCAGCAGCTTAGGACTAGGAGGATACGAGCAGTACTTC
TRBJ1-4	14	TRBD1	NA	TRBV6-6	CASRWTGGNEKLFF	TGTGCCAGCAGATGGACAGGGGGTAATGAAAAACTGTTTTTT
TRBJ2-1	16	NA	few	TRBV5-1	CASSLVLSSVNNEQFF	TGCGCCAGCAGCTTGGTTTTGAGCTCGGTTAACAATGAGCAGTTCTTC
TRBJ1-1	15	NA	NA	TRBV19	CASSIGEGVNTEAFF	TGTGCCAGTAGTATTGGGGAGGGGGTAAACACTGAAGCTTTCTTT
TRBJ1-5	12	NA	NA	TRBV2	CASSRIGGPQHF	TGTGCCAGCAGCCGGATTGGCGGGCCCCAGCATTTT
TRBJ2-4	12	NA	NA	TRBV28	CASSLGNYIQYF	TGTGCCAGCAGTTTGGGTAATTACATTCAGTACTTC
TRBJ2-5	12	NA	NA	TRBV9	CASGKHQETQYF	TGTGCCAGCGGGAAGCACCAAGAGACCCAGTACTTC
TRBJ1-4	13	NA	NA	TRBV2	CASTYRMDEKLFF	TGTGCCAGCACCTATCGTATGGATGAAAAACTGTTTTTT
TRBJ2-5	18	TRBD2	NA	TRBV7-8	CASSLLAGGPARQETQYF	TGTGCCAGCAGCTTGTTGGCGGGGGGGCCGGCTCGTCAAGAGACCCAGTACTTC
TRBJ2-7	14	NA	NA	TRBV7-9	CASSFQVRADEQYF	TGTGCCAGCAGCTTTCAGGTCAGGGCGGACGAGCAGTACTTC
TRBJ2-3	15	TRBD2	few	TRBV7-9	CASSPPLATTDTQYF	TGTGCCAGCAGCCCCCCACTAGCGACAACAGATACGCAGTATTTT
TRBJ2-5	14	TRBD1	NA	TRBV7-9	CASSLGGQGSTQYF	TGTGCCAGCAGCCTGGGGGGACAGGGGTCGACCCAGTACTTC
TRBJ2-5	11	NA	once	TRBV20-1	CSGQIQETQYF	TGCAGTGGACAAATCCAAGAGACCCAGTACTTC
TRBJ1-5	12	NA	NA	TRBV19	CASSIINQPQHF	TGTGCCAGTAGTATAATCAATCAGCCCCAGCATTTT
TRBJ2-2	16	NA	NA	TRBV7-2	CASSLFRRGNTGELFF	TGTGCCAGCAGCTTATTCCGGCGGGGGAACACCGGGGAGCTGTTTTTT
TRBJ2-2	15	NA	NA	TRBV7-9	CASSRQTDNTGELFF	TGTGCCAGCAGCAGACAGACGGATAACACCGGGGAGCTGTTTTTT
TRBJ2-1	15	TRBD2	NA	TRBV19	CASSRSGRGGNEQFF	TGTGCCAGTAGTCGGAGCGGGAGGGGGGGCAATGAGCAGTTCTTC
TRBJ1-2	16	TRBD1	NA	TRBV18	CASSPDQAKTGEGYTF	TGTGCCAGCTCACCTGATCAGGCCAAGACAGGGGAGGGCTACACCTTC
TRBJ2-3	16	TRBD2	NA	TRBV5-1	CAATSGGFPSTDTQYF	TGCGCCGCAACTAGCGGGGGGTTTCCTAGCACAGATACGCAGTATTTT
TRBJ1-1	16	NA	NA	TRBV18	CASSPPRGFSNTEAFF	TGTGCCAGCTCACCACCGAGGGGGTTCTCTAACACTGAAGCTTTCTTT
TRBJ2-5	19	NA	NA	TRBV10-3	CAISEGPGARGIGGETQYF	TGTGCCATCAGTGAAGGACCGGGGGCCAGGGGTATAGGAGGAGAGACCCAGTACTTC
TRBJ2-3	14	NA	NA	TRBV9	CASSVVEGADTQYF	TGTGCCAGCAGCGTAGTTGAGGGAGCAGATACGCAGTATTTT
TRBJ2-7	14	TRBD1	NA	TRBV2	CASTQSRGSVEQYF	TGTGCCAGCACCCAGAGCAGGGGGTCGGTCGAGCAGTACTTC
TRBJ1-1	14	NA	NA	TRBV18	CASSPSGWDTEAFF	TGTGCCAGCTCACCATCCGGGTGGGACACTGAAGCTTTCTTT
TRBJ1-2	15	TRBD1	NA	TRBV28	CASSVQGFHRYGYTF	TGTGCCAGCAGTGTACAGGGGTTTCATCGCTATGGCTACACCTTC
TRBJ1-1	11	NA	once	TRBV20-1	CSATGNTEAFF	TGCAGTGCTACCGGGAACACTGAAGCTTTCTTT
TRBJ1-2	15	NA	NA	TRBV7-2	CASSLVVSGNYGYTF	TGTGCCAGCAGCTTAGTTGTATCCGGGAACTATGGCTACACCTTC
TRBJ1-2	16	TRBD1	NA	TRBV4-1	CASSQHRDRVGDGYTF	TGCGCCAGCAGCCAACACCGGGACAGGGTAGGAGATGGCTACACCTTC
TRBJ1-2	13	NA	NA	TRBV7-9	CASSLGANYGYTF	TGTGCCAGCAGCCTCGGGGCTAACTATGGCTACACCTTC
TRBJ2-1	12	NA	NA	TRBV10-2	CASSEAYNEQFF	TGCGCCAGCAGTGAGGCTTACAATGAGCAGTTCTTC
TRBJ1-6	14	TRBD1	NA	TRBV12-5	CASGSPWTGVPLHF	TGTGCTAGTGGTTCCCCGTGGACAGGCGTTCCCCTCCACTTT
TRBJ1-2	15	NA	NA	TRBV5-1	CASSLTSVGGVSGIF	TGCGCCAGCAGCTTGACGTCGGTCGGGGGGGTATCGGGCATCTTC
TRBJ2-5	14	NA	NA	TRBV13	CASSRGRPQETQYF	TGTGCCAGCAGCCGGGGACGGCCCCAAGAGACCCAGTACTTC
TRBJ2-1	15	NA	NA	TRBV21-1	CASSKGQTSGGSEFF	TGTGCCAGCAGCAAAGGGCAGACTAGCGGGGGCTCTGAGTTCTTC
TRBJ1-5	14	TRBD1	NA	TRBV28	CASSLDRGSQPQHF	TGTGCCAGCAGTTTAGACAGGGGATCTCAGCCCCAGCATTTT
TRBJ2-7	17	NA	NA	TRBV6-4	CASSETSGPPYSYEQYF	TGTGCCAGCAGTGAAACGTCCGGGCCACCTTACTCCTACGAGCAGTACTTC
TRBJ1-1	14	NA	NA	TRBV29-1	CSVEMGRLGTEAFF	TGCAGCGTTGAGATGGGCCGGTTGGGGACTGAAGCTTTCTTT
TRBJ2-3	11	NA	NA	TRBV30	CAWATTDTQYF	TGTGCCTGGGCGACCACAGATACGCAGTATTTT
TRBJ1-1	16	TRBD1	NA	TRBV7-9	CASSLLGTGLATEAFF	TGTGCCAGCAGCTTACTCGGGACAGGATTGGCCACTGAAGCTTTCTTT
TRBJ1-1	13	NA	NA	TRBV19	CASSIGSNTEAFF	TGTGCCAGTAGTATCGGGTCGAACACTGAAGCTTTCTTT
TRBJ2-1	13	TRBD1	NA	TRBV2	CASKGTDYNEQFF	TGTGCCAGCAAAGGGACAGACTACAATGAGCAGTTCTTC
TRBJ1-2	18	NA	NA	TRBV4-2	CASSQGSGAPDTSYGYTF	TGTGCCAGCAGCCAAGGATCAGGGGCCCCTGACACCTCCTATGGCTACACCTTC
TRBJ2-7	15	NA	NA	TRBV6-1	CASSNSPQGSYEQYF	TGTGCCAGCAGTAATAGCCCGCAGGGGTCCTACGAGCAGTACTTC
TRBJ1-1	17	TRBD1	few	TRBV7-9	CASSPRGTGKGNTEAFF	TGTGCCAGCAGCCCCCGTGGGACAGGGAAGGGGAACACTGAAGCTTTCTTT
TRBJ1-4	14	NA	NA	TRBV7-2	CASSLGATNEKLFF	TGTGCCAGCAGCTTAGGAGCAACTAATGAAAAACTGTTTTTT
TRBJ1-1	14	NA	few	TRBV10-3	CAIRAAAMNTEAFF	TGTGCCATCAGGGCGGCGGCCATGAACACTGAAGCTTTCTTT
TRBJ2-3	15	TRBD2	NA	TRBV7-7	CASSPTSGGIYTQYF	TGTGCTAGCAGCCCGACTAGCGGGGGAATATATACGCAGTATTTT
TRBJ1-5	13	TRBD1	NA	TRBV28	CASGTALNQPQHF	TGTGCCAGCGGGACAGCCTTAAATCAGCCCCAGCATTTT
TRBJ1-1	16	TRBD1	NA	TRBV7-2	CASSFSGGTANTEAFF	TGTGCCAGCAGCTTTAGTGGGGGGACAGCGAACACTGAAGCTTTCTTT
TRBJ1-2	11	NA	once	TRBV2	CASSEKYGYTF	TGTGCCAGCAGTGAAAAATATGGCTACACCTTC
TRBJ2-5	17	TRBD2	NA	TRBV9	CASSAGTSGRSFETQYF	TGTGCCAGCAGCGCTGGGACTAGCGGGAGGTCTTTCGAGACCCAGTACTTC
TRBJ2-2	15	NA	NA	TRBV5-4	CASSGTTENTGELFF	TGTGCCAGCAGCGGGACGACAGAAAACACCGGGGAGCTGTTTTTT
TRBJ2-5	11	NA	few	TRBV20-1	CSAAHQETQYF	TGCAGTGCTGCTCATCAAGAGACCCAGTACTTC
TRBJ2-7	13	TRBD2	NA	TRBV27	CASGLGVSYEQYF	TGTGCCAGCGGACTAGGGGTCTCCTACGAGCAGTACTTC